The entry below describes one TCR beta chain. Its specificity is not known. This sample is drawn from a study of T cell responses to AZD1222 COVID-19 vaccine. Findings of the study overall: Mostly white British, mostly female donors; authors suggested clonal diversity may be underestimated.

Generated by immunoSEQ multiplex PCR, the TCRdb table keeps only in-frame clones and is missing some. The sample has 150,000 to 200,000 clones; approximately 90% are singletons. Second-dose intervals of approximately 4 or approximately 12 weeks were pooled. Unmatched junction bases numbered 13, after V lost 7 bases and J lost 9 bases. The CDR3 runs 14 residues. Germline V gene lookup returns CDR1 SGHAT and CDR2 FQDESV (reference sequence). The sample here was peripheral blood, taken 28 days after the second AZD1222 dose. This rearrangement joins TRBV11-1 to TRBJ1-1, with 8 bases aligning to TRBD1. The clonotype was recovered from an adult who received the AZD1222 COVID-19 vaccine. The CDR3 sequence is CASIDRGQTYQAFF. The CDR3 nucleotides are TGTGCCAGCATCGACAGGGGACAGACATACCAAGCTTTCTTT.